Listed below are T cell receptor beta chains from one sample, sequenced in a study of cytotoxic CD8 clonotypes in ibrutinib-treated CLL. Assay used: immunoSEQ multiplex PCR; TCRdb lists only in-frame clones, some missing. The table shows just under 70,000 clones, with roughly 72% occurring only once. The sample was PBMCs, taken after 12 months of ibrutinib treatment. The receptor source for this set is a human donor with chronic lymphocytic leukemia. Both conserved end residues are part of each CDR3. A D gene is named only where the DNA matches it firmly. Size values are once, few and many counts, or a class for expanded clones, and some rows have none.

TRBV18	.	.	TRBJ1-5	TGTGCCAGCTCACCAAATGGGGGTAGCAATCAGCCCCAGCATTTT	CASSPNGGSNQPQHF
TRBV5-6	few	.	TRBJ2-3	TGTGCCAGCAGCTTGGGACAGTCTAGCACAGATACGCAGTATTTT	CASSLGQSSTDTQYF
TRBV28	.	.	TRBJ1-2	TGTGCCAGCAGTTTACTCCATTCACAGGGCCTCTACACCTTC	CASSLLHSQGLYTF
TRBV4-3	once	.	TRBJ1-1	TGCGCCAGCAGCCAAGATCTCGGGCCAGCCCCGGCTTTCTTT	CASSQDLGPAPAFF
TRBV30	.	.	TRBJ2-2	TGTGCCTGGAGTTCATCAGCGGCCACCGGGGAGCTGTTTTTT	CAWSSSAATGELFF
TRBV7-3	few	TRBD2	TRBJ2-3	TGTGCCAGCAGCTTAGGACTAGACTCGGATACGCAGTATTTT	CASSLGLDSDTQYF
TRBV28	.	TRBD1	TRBJ1-5	TGTGCCAGCAGTTTGAGCCAGGGGGCTCAGCCCCAGCATTTT	CASSLSQGAQPQHF
TRBV5-5	.	.	TRBJ2-5	TGTGCCAGCAGCTTTGCAGACGAAGAGACCCAGTACTTC	CASSFADEETQYF
TRBV2	.	.	TRBJ1-1	TGTGCCAGCAGTAAGAGAGAAAACACTGAAGCTTTCTTT	CASSKRENTEAFF
TRBV5-1	.	.	TRBJ2-7	TGCGCCAGCAGCCCATTAACAGGGTTAAACGAGCAGTACTTC	CASSPLTGLNEQYF
TRBV4-1	.	.	TRBJ1-2	TGCGCCAGCAGCCAAGATGAGAGGCTGGGTAACGGCTACACCTTC	CASSQDERLGNGYTF
TRBV4-2	many	.	TRBJ1-3	TGTGCCAGCAGCCCCTCCGAGGGCAGGGGAGGAAACACCATATATTTT	CASSPSEGRGGNTIYF
TRBV25-1	.	.	TRBJ1-2	TGTGCCAGCAGCGAACCCTTTGGGGGCTACACCTTC	CASSEPFGGYTF
TRBV4-3	.	TRBD2	TRBJ2-3	TGCGCCAGCAGACAACTAGCGGGAAGCACAGATACGCAGTATTTT	CASRQLAGSTDTQYF
TRBV28	.	.	TRBJ1-2	TGTGCCAGCATCATACCGGGCAGGGTGCTCTACACCTTC	CASIIPGRVLYTF
TRBV7-2	.	.	TRBJ1-4	TGTGCCAGCAGCCAAGGACCAACTAATGAAAAACTGTTTTTT	CASSQGPTNEKLFF
TRBV5-5	.	.	TRBJ1-2	TGTGCCAGCAGCTTGGGACCGTCCGGAGGCTACACCTTC	CASSLGPSGGYTF
TRBV30	once	.	TRBJ1-2	TGTGCCTGGATCGGGCAGGCGTTACGGGGCTATGGCTACACCTTC	CAWIGQALRGYGYTF
TRBV5-1	.	TRBD2	TRBJ2-3	TGCGCCAGCAGCTTGGTTGCGGGGGGCGTGAGCACAGATACGCAGTATTTT	CASSLVAGGVSTDTQYF
TRBV6-5	few	.	TRBJ2-3	TGTGCCAGCAGACCTCCTGGGGATACGCAGTATTTT	CASRPPGDTQYF
TRBV18	.	.	TRBJ2-2	TGTGCCAGCTCACCAAACCCAGGAACCGGGGAGCTGTTTTTT	CASSPNPGTGELFF
TRBV28	once	.	TRBJ1-5	TGTGCCAGCAGTCAAACTTTCGGGCAGCCATCCAATCAGCCCCAGCATTTT	CASSQTFGQPSNQPQHF
TRBV27	few	TRBD1	TRBJ1-2	TGTGCCAGCAAACCTCGGGCCACGACAGGGCCGGTTGGCTACACCTTC	CASKPRATTGPVGYTF
TRBV5-4	.	TRBD1	TRBJ1-4	TGTGCCAGCAGCTACCAAGGGGGCGCCCGGGAAAAACTGTTTTTT	CASSYQGGAREKLFF
TRBV10-3	.	.	TRBJ2-6	TGTGCCATCAGTGTAGGATTGATGGCCAACGTCCTGACTTTC	CAISVGLMANVLTF
TRBV7-2	.	TRBD1	TRBJ1-1	TGTGCCAGCAGCTCCAGAGGGGGCAGGGGAGGCACTGAAGCTTTCTTT	CASSSRGGRGGTEAFF
TRBV5-6	.	TRBD1	TRBJ1-2	TGTGCCAGCAGCTTGCTTGGACAGGTCTATGGCTACACCTTC	CASSLLGQVYGYTF
TRBV21-1	.	.	TRBJ1-1	TGTGCCAGCAGCAAAATGGGACAGGAAGCTTTCTTT	CASSKMGQEAFF
TRBV30	few	.	TRBJ1-1	TGTGCCTGGAGCGGAGCTAGGTTCACTGAAGCTTTCTTT	CAWSGARFTEAFF